The next 17 T cell receptor beta chains were all read from a single sample in a study of shared clonotypes between healthy human individuals. Only in-frame clones appear in the TCRdb table, and some are missing; sequencing was by immunoSEQ multiplex PCR. Of millions of clones in the sample, over 90% were seen once. The source material was naive CD4+ T cells from PBMCs. Subset reported: CD45RA+ positively selected. These receptors were taken from a man younger than 35 in good health. Some clones in this sample may be carry-over from other donors' samples.

In its sample, this clone was seen once. This chain uses TRBV5-6 with TRBJ2-5; D tentatively fits TRBD1 or TRBD2 (5 bases each). The CDR3 length is 13 residues. V was pared by 0 bases and J by 5 bases, with 8 bases between. Looked up from germline, CDR1 is SGHDT and CDR2 is YYEEEE. The CDR3 sequence is CASSLVGVETQYF. CDR3 coding DNA: TGTGCCAGCAGCTTGGTGGGGGTGGAGACCCAGTACTTC.

The chain joins TRBV19 to TRBJ2-2; tentatively, D is TRBD2 (6 bases). Looked up from germline, CDR1 is LNHDA and CDR2 is SQIVND (reference sequence). This CDR3 has 15 amino acids. Deletions cut 5 bases from V and 0 bases from J, with 10 bases between. The CDR3 loop reads CASSHQRANTGELFF. In DNA, the CDR3 is TGTGCCAGTAGTCACCAGCGGGCGAACACCGGGGAGCTGTTTTTT.

The CDR3 here is CASSLNARGLTGGELFF. In DNA, the CDR3 is TGCGCCAGCAGCTTGAATGCTAGGGGGCTCACGGGCGGGGAGCTGTTTTTT. The J gene is TRBJ2-2, the V gene TRBV5-1, with 7 bases that match TRBD1. The CDR3 extends over 17 amino acids. The V segment lost 1 base and the J segment 7 bases; nucleotides outside the gene matches: 13. Germline V lookup: CDR1 SGHRS, CDR2 YFSETQ. The full variable domain, completed using reference TRBV5-1 and TRBJ2-2, is KAGVTQTPRYLIKTRGQQVTLSCSPISGHRSVSWYQQTPGQGLQFLFEYFSETQRNKGNFPGRFSGRQFSNSRSEMNVSTLELGDSALYLCASSLNARGLTGGELFFGEGSRLTVL.

The gene calls are TRBV19 and TRBJ2-7, with 8 bases that match TRBD2. The germline gives CDR1 LNHDA, CDR2 SQIVND (reference sequence). This CDR3 has 15 residues. The J segment lost 2 bases and the V segment lost 2 bases, leaving 5 bases of the junction unmatched. Written as DNA, the CDR3 is TGTGCCAGTAGTATAACTAGCGGTGTAGCCTACGAGCAGTACTTC. Translation gives CASSITSGVAYEQYF.

The rearrangement uses TRBV5-6 and TRBJ2-7, with D possibly matching TRBD1 (5 bases). V lost 3 bases and J 0 bases, leaving 13 bases between the germline ends. Germline V lookup: CDR1 SGHDT, CDR2 YYEEEE. This CDR3 region has 15 residues. The CDR3 spells CASSWGRQYSYEQYF. In DNA, the CDR3 is TGTGCCAGCAGCTGGGGCCGACAGTACTCCTACGAGCAGTACTTC.

This clone was picked up one time. This same CDR3 is encoded by further DNA sequences in the sample. The CDR3 loop reads CSVRGTGYEQYF. DNA of the CDR3: TGCAGCGTCCGAGGGACAGGGTATGAGCAGTACTTC. This chain links TRBV29-1 with TRBJ2-7, with TRBD1 matching 9 bases. The germline V gene has CDR1 SQVTM and CDR2 ANQGSEA. The J segment lost 7 bases and the V segment lost 6 bases, leaving 7 bases of the junction unmatched. This CDR3 has 12 residues.

The chain has TRBV18 and TRBJ2-3; either TRBD1 or TRBD2 may fit D (5 bases each). V lost 6 bases and J 4 bases, leaving 20 bases between the germline ends. There are 16 residues in the CDR3. From germline, CDR1 is KGHSH and CDR2 LQKENI. CDR3 sequence reads: CASSTVAGAPADTQYF. Written as DNA, the CDR3 is TGTGCCAGCTCCACAGTGGCCGGGGCGCCCGCAGATACGCAGTATTTT.

The CDR3 bases are TGTGCCAGCAGAGGGACAGGGGGTATGACTGAAGCTTTCTTT. Amino acid sequence: CASRGTGGMTEAFF. V gene TRBV6-1 combines with J gene TRBJ1-1; 11 nucleotides line up with TRBD1. Unmatched junction bases numbered 5, after V lost 6 bases and J lost 5 bases. Germline CDR1 is MNHNS and CDR2 is SASEGT. CDR3 length equals 14 residues.

This sequence joins TRBV10-3 and TRBJ1-4, with TRBD1 as a possible D gene (5 bases). There are 16 residues in the CDR3. Germline assignment: CDR1 ENHRY and CDR2 SYGVKD. V gave up 1 base and J gave up 12 bases, with 21 bases separating them. CDR3 region: CAISEFGAETSGELFF. The CDR3 bases are TGTGCCATCAGTGAGTTCGGGGCGGAGACCTCCGGGGAACTGTTTTTT.

The CDR3: CASSSDRIGELFF. The CDR3 DNA follows: TGTGCCAGCTCATCGGACAGGATCGGGGAGCTGTTTTTT. The chain couples TRBV18 to TRBJ2-2; 7 bases align to TRBD1. Germline V CDR1 and CDR2: KGHSH, LQKENI. CDR3 length: 13 amino acids. V lost 5 bases, J lost 7 bases, and 4 bases stayed unmatched.

V is TRBV28 and J is TRBJ2-3; the match to TRBD2 covers 8 bases. J was trimmed by 2 bases and V by 6 bases; bases with no gene match: 16. This CDR3 spans 18 amino acids. Looked up from germline, CDR1 is MDHEN and CDR2 is SYDVKM. This CDR3 is CASSPRWLAGNFTDTQYF. Here the CDR3 DNA reads TGTGCCAGCAGCCCCAGGTGGCTAGCGGGTAATTTCACAGATACGCAGTATTTT.

The chain couples TRBV29-1 to TRBJ2-6; D gene uncertain. The CDR3 has 15 amino acids. The V gene lost 6 bases and the J gene lost 1 base, with 13 bases spanning the gap. Germline lookup yields CDR1 SQVTM and CDR2 ANQGSEA. For the CDR3, the DNA is TGCAGCGTACCTGTATGGGCTTCTGGGGCCAACGTCCTGACTTTC. This gives the protein CSVPVWASGANVLTF. Based on the CDR3 plus reference TRBV29-1 and TRBJ2-6, the full variable domain is SAVISQKPSRDICQRGTSLTIQCQVDSQVTMMFWYRQQPGQSLTLIATANQGSEATYESGFVIDKFPISRPNLTFSTLTVSNMSPEDSSIYLCSVPVWASGANVLTFGAGSRLTVL.

This clone was recorded once. The chain has TRBV19 and TRBJ2-7, with 7 nucleotides matching TRBD1. CDR3 length: 14 residues. CDR1 LNHDA and CDR2 SQIVND come from the germline V gene (reference sequence). Unmatched junction bases numbered 8, after V lost 5 bases and J lost 4 bases. CDR3 sequence (DNA): TGTGCCAGTAGTGCCAGGGGGTCAGGGTACGAGCAGTACTTC. It encodes CASSARGSGYEQYF.

The rearrangement joins TRBV14 to TRBJ1-2; no clear D. Germline CDR1 is SGHDN and CDR2 is FVKESK. With 0 bases removed from V and 8 bases from J, the gap between germline ends came to 19 bases. The CDR3 contains 16 residues. CDR3 protein: CASSQDWGVEGEGYTF. Here the CDR3 DNA reads TGTGCCAGCAGCCAAGATTGGGGAGTAGAAGGAGAAGGCTACACCTTC.

V and J are TRBV7-2 and TRBJ2-2; possibly TRBD2 for D (6 bases). The V end lost 2 bases, the J end lost 7 bases, and 14 bases lay between the germline ends. The CDR3 totals 15 residues. Germline values: CDR1 SGHTA, CDR2 FQGNSA. Written as DNA, the CDR3 is TGTGCCAGCAGCTTACAGTATCGGGGGATCGGGGAGCTGTTTTTT. This encodes CASSLQYRGIGELFF.

The J gene is TRBJ2-7, the V gene TRBV10-3; 7 nucleotides match TRBD1. V dropped 6 bases and J dropped 3; count of bases not matched to a gene: 5. This CDR3 is built from 13 residues. Germline CDR1 ENHRY, CDR2 SYGVKD. The CDR3 DNA follows: TGTGCCATCAGGAGGGCAGGGGGCTACGAGCAGTACTTC. Its protein is CAIRRAGGYEQYF.

The chain's CDR3 is CASSNQGRDRQHF. The CDR3 DNA sequence: TGTGCCAGCAGTAATCAGGGGCGCGATCGCCAGCATTTT. The V and J genes are TRBV28 and TRBJ1-5; D is perhaps TRBD1 (6 bases). The V end was cut by 5 bases, the J end by 12 bases, with 17 bases between. The CDR3 has 13 residues. Germline CDR1 is MDHEN and CDR2 is SYDVKM. The full variable domain, rest sourced from reference TRBV28 and TRBJ1-5, is DVKVTQSSRYLVKRTGEKVFLECVQDMDHENMFWYRQDPGLGLRLIYFSYDVKMKEKGDIPEGYSVSREKKERFSLILESASTNQTSMYLCASSNQGRDRQHFGDGTRLSIL.